The 20 T cell receptor beta chains below all came from one sample that was sequenced in a study of T cell responses to AZD1222 COVID-19 vaccine. Assay: immunoSEQ multiplex PCR; the TCRdb copy retains only in-frame clones and omits some. The sample contains 200,000 or so clones, approximately 90% of which appear only once. Sample: peripheral blood, taken on day 0 of AZD1222 vaccination. Receptors were obtained from an adult in good health.

This chain links TRBV18 with TRBJ2-3, with no clear D. The CDR3 sequence is 17 residues long. CDR1 KGHSH and CDR2 LQKENI come from the germline V gene. The ends were cut back, 2 bases at V and 0 bases at J, with 15 bases in the middle. CDR3 nucleotide sequence: TGTGCCAGCTCACCATTGATTCCAGACGGTAGCACAGATACGCAGTATTTT. Residues: CASSPLIPDGSTDTQYF.

This sequence joins TRBV6-1 and TRBJ2-5; TRBD1 matches at 9 bases. Trimming cost V 3 bases and J 5 bases; bases outside gene matches: 7. Germline V lookup: CDR1 MNHNS, CDR2 SASEGT. There are 15 residues in the CDR3. The CDR3 here is CASSDGTGSGETQYF. CDR3 nucleotides: TGTGCCAGCAGTGATGGGACAGGGTCTGGGGAGACCCAGTACTTC.

The rearrangement uses TRBV11-2 and TRBJ2-3; D gene ambiguous. Germline CDR1 SGHAT, CDR2 FQNNGV. Trimming left V 0 bases short and J 4 bases short, with 11 bases between. The CDR3 is 15 amino acids. The CDR3 DNA reads TGTGCCAGCAGCTTAGAACGGGTAGGGCCAGATACGCAGTATTTT. It is translated as CASSLERVGPDTQYF.

There are a few counts of this clone. The chain has TRBV3-1 (or the pseudogene TRBV3-2) and TRBJ1-6; D gene ambiguous. V was trimmed by 2 bases and J by 8 bases, leaving 7 bases between them. The CDR3 consists of 13 residues. Germline CDR1 reads LGHDT; CDR2 reads YNNKEL (reference sequence). The CDR3 loop is CASSQSRDSPLHF. In nucleotides, the CDR3 is TGTGCCAGCAGCCAATCTCGGGATTCACCCCTCCACTTT.

This clone is a singleton in its sample. V and J are TRBV10-3 and TRBJ2-7; D is perhaps TRBD2 (5 bases). The CDR3 extends over 14 amino acids. Trimming left V 2 bases short and J 6 bases short, with 14 bases between. Germline V gene lookup returns CDR1 ENHRY and CDR2 SYGVKD. This chain's CDR3 is CAISESGSGSEQYF. The DNA of the CDR3 is TGTGCCATCAGTGAGAGTGGGAGTGGGAGCGAGCAGTACTTC.

The chain joins TRBV5-4 to TRBJ2-3; tentatively, D is TRBD1 (6 bases). Trimming left V 3 bases short and J 6 bases short, with 23 bases between. This CDR3 has 17 amino acids. Germline V gene lookup returns CDR1 SGHNT and CDR2 YYREEE (reference sequence). For the CDR3, the DNA is TGTGCCAGCAGCTCTCAATCCGGAACAGGGCTAGGGGATACGCAGTATTTT. Its protein product is CASSSQSGTGLGDTQYF.

The chain couples TRBV5-1 to TRBJ2-2; D is unclear. CDR1 and CDR2 (germline): SGHRS, YFSETQ. V lost 6 bases to trimming and J lost 1 base, with 13 bases between them. The CDR3 has 15 amino acids. In DNA form, the CDR3 reads TGCGCCAGCACCGGGCCAGGCAGGAACACCGGGGAGCTGTTTTTT. This translates into CASTGPGRNTGELFF.

The rearrangement joins TRBV5-1 to TRBJ2-5; TRBD2 matches at 8 bases. Trimming removed 0 bases from V and 3 bases from J; junction bases left unmatched: 10. The germline CDR1 and CDR2 sequences are SGHRS and YFSETQ. There are 17 residues in the CDR3. DNA of the CDR3: TGCGCCAGCAGCTTGGGGCTAGCGGGTCCCCTAAAAGAGACCCAGTACTTC. Translating gives CASSLGLAGPLKETQYF.

This chain links TRBV6-5 with TRBJ2-7, with TRBD2 as a possible D gene (5 bases). Trimming removed 0 bases from V and 0 bases from J, with 9 bases in between. The CDR3 loop spans 15 amino acids. Germline-derived CDR1 and CDR2 are MNHEY and SVGAGI. Here the CDR3 reads CASSYSRETSYEQYF. The CDR3 DNA reads as TGTGCCAGCAGTTACTCGAGGGAAACCTCCTACGAGCAGTACTTC.

V is TRBV9 and J is TRBJ2-3, with 7 bases fitting TRBD1. Germline CDR1 SGDLS, CDR2 YYNGEE. CDR3 length: 15 residues. J lost 2 bases, V lost 3 bases, and 6 bases had no gene match. The CDR3 loop reads CASSAEGQITDTQYF. CDR3 in DNA: TGTGCCAGCAGCGCAGAGGGACAGATCACAGATACGCAGTATTTT.

The chain employs TRBV9 and TRBJ2-5; the D is unclear. The V end lost 1 base, the J end lost 0 bases, and 4 bases lay between the germline ends. CDR1 and CDR2 from the germline V gene are SGDLS and YYNGEE. The CDR3 runs 13 residues. The CDR3 DNA sequence: TGTGCCAGCAGCGTAAACAACCAAGAGACCCAGTACTTC. As protein: CASSVNNQETQYF.

The chain employs TRBV6-5 and TRBJ1-4; 11 bases agree with TRBD1. CDR1 MNHEY and CDR2 SVGAGI come from the germline V gene. This CDR3 comprises 15 residues. V shed 4 bases, J shed 10 bases, and the junction held 8 bases outside the gene matches. For the CDR3, the DNA is TGTGCCAGCAGTTCCGGGACAGGGGGTCGGGGAAAACTGTTTTTT. Protein: CASSSGTGGRGKLFF.

The genes are TRBV5-4 and TRBJ1-6, with 7 bases aligning to TRBD1. V was pared by 2 bases and J by 1 base, with 3 bases of the junction left unmatched. This CDR3 spans 16 amino acids. CDR1 and CDR2 from the germline V gene are SGHNT and YYREEE (reference sequence). Here the CDR3 reads CASSFDRVSYNSPLHF. Here the CDR3 DNA reads TGTGCCAGCAGCTTCGACAGGGTGTCCTATAATTCACCCCTCCACTTT.

The gene calls are TRBV28 and TRBJ1-1, with TRBD1 as a possible D gene (6 bases). Germline V gene data show CDR1 as MDHEN and CDR2 as SYDVKM. V was shortened by 5 bases and J by 2 bases, with 9 bases between the two germline ends. This CDR3 spans 13 amino acids. The CDR3 region is CASSQGINTEAFF. The CDR3 region has the DNA TGTGCCAGCAGTCAGGGGATAAACACTGAAGCTTTCTTT.

V is TRBV7-2 and J is TRBJ1-6; D gene uncertain. Per germline, CDR1 SGHTA and CDR2 FQGNSA. Trimming took off 4 bases at V and 7 bases at J, with 11 bases between the two ends. This CDR3 has 14 residues. CDR3 DNA: TGTGCCAGCAGCTCCCAGCCGGGGAATTCACCCCTCCACTTT. It encodes CASSSQPGNSPLHF.

The chain carries TRBV27 and TRBJ2-6, with a tentative D call TRBD2 (6 bases). V was cut by 3 bases and J by 4 bases, with 13 bases left in between. The CDR3 contains 16 residues. Germline values: CDR1 MNHEY, CDR2 SMNVEV (reference sequence). CDR3 protein: CASSFSPGAGANVLTF. The CDR3 DNA follows: TGTGCCAGCAGTTTTTCCCCGGGAGCGGGGGCCAACGTCCTGACTTTC.

V gene TRBV30 combines with J gene TRBJ1-2; D is possibly TRBD1 (5 bases). The germline CDR1 and CDR2 sequences are GTSNPN and SVGIG (reference sequence). The CDR3 loop spans 13 amino acids. V shed 4 bases and J shed 4 bases, with 13 bases lying between them. In DNA, the CDR3 is TGTGCCTGGATGGGGCCGGGAGCCTATGGCTACACCTTC. The encoded protein is CAWMGPGAYGYTF.

The chain carries TRBV6-1 and TRBJ2-3; D remains ambiguous. Germline CDR1 and CDR2: MNHNS and SASEGT. CDR3 length: 15 residues. Between the trimmed V and J ends, which lost 3 bases and 0 bases, there was a span of 10 bases. The CDR3 protein is CASSDRTTSTDTQYF. Written as DNA, the CDR3 is TGTGCCAGCAGTGACCGAACCACTAGCACAGATACGCAGTATTTT.

This clone turned up a few times. This chain uses TRBV30 with TRBJ1-5, with D possibly TRBD1 on 5 matching bases. Germline V gene sequence: CDR1 GTSNPN, CDR2 SVGIG (reference sequence). V gave up 1 base and J gave up 0 bases, with 7 bases separating them. The CDR3 length is 14 residues. The CDR3 DNA reads as TGTGCCTGGAGTGGACAGTATAGCAATCAGCCCCAGCATTTT. Translated, it gives CAWSGQYSNQPQHF.

The chain combines TRBV6-1 with TRBJ2-5, with TRBD2 matching 11 bases. Germline V gene data show CDR1 as MNHNS and CDR2 as SASEGT. The CDR3 consists of 15 residues. Trimming took 3 bases from V and 3 from J; bases not matched to a gene: 3. CDR3 residues: CASSEMTSGKETQYF. For the CDR3, the DNA is TGTGCCAGCAGTGAGATGACTAGCGGGAAAGAGACCCAGTACTTC.